One and the same sample provided the 27 T cell receptor beta chains below, sequenced in a study of blood T cell repertoires in COVID-19. Produced via immunoSEQ multiplex PCR; TCRdb's table is partial and in-frame only. Of about 73,000 clones in the sample, 75% to 90% were seen once. Sequenced sample: peripheral blood. These receptors were obtained from an elderly man with acute or convalescent COVID-19.

The chain employs TRBV2 and TRBJ2-2, with 12 bases identical to TRBD2. With V trimmed by 4 bases and J by 1 base, 1 base remained unmatched. Looked up from germline, CDR1 is SNHLY and CDR2 is FYNNEI. There are 16 residues in the CDR3. Here the CDR3 DNA reads TGTGCCAGCAGTGCGACTAGCGGGGGGAACACCGGGGAGCTGTTTTTT. Translated, it gives CASSATSGGNTGELFF.

The gene calls are TRBV7-3 and TRBJ1-2, with 7 bases aligning to TRBD1. Germline CDR1 reads SGHTA; CDR2 reads FQGTGA. Trimming at V came to 5 bases and at J to 7 bases, leaving 10 bases not matched to a gene. This CDR3 spans 14 amino acids. The CDR3 DNA reads as TGTGCCAGCAGCCCAGGGGGGACAAAATTTGGCTACACCTTC. Its translation is CASSPGGTKFGYTF.

This clone was detected a few times. The same CDR3 arises from other DNA sequences in this sample as well. The chain uses TRBV29-1 and TRBJ2-2; the match to TRBD2 covers 11 bases. Unmatched junction bases numbered 5, after V lost 6 bases and J lost 5 bases. Germline loops: CDR1 SQVTM, CDR2 ANQGSEA. This CDR3 region has 14 residues. CDR3 amino acids: CSVGLAVGTGELFF. The CDR3, as DNA: TGCAGCGTGGGACTAGCGGTTGGTACCGGGGAGCTGTTTTTT.

The chain combines TRBV18 with TRBJ2-1, with 7 bases aligning to TRBD2. With V trimmed by 6 bases and J by 8 bases, 13 bases remained unmatched. Germline assignment: CDR1 KGHSH and CDR2 LQKENI. CDR3 size: 15 residues. Here the CDR3 DNA reads TGTGCCAGCTCCCTGGGCGGCGGGAGTCTCCATGAGCAGTTCTTC. Protein: CASSLGGGSLHEQFF. Combining the CDR3 with reference TRBV18 and TRBJ2-1 gives the whole variable domain NAGVMQNPRHLVRRRGQEARLRCSPMKGHSHVYWYRQLPEEGLKFMVYLQKENIIDESGMPKERFSAEFPKEGPSILRIQQVVRGDSAAYFCASSLGGGSLHEQFFGPGTRLTVL.

The rearrangement links TRBV11-2 to TRBJ1-1; 10 bases map to TRBD1. CDR1 SGHAT and CDR2 FQNNGV come from the germline V gene. This CDR3 comprises 16 residues. The ends lost 3 bases at V and 1 base at J; junction bases unmatched: 5. CDR3: CASSLVRQGANTEAFF. The CDR3, as DNA: TGTGCCAGCAGCTTGGTCCGACAGGGGGCGAACACTGAAGCTTTCTTT.

The chain couples TRBV5-1 to TRBJ2-3; 7 bases align to TRBD2. The CDR3 runs 19 residues. Losses at the gene ends were 3 bases for V and 1 base for J; bases not matched to a gene: 17. Per the germline V gene, CDR1 is SGHRS and CDR2 is YFSETQ. The DNA for the CDR3 is TGCGCCAGCAGCTCCCACGGGGCCTCAAAGCGGGGTCGCACAGATACGCAGTATTTT. Protein sequence: CASSSHGASKRGRTDTQYF.

This clone was detected a few times. The chain combines TRBV5-4 with TRBJ2-7; 8 positions agree with TRBD1. CDR1 is SGHNT, CDR2 YYREEE, per germline (reference sequence). The CDR3 length is 15 residues. The V segment lost 4 bases and the J segment 1 base; nucleotides outside the gene matches: 7. DNA for the CDR3: TGTGCCAGCAGCCCGGACAGGGCTTTATCCTACGAGCAGTACTTC. Translating it yields CASSPDRALSYEQYF.

The chain carries TRBV5-1 and TRBJ2-2; 7 bases map to TRBD1. The V segment lost 4 bases and the J segment 1 base; nucleotides outside the gene matches: 4. CDR1 SGHRS and CDR2 YFSETQ come from the germline V gene. The CDR3 totals 15 residues. CDR3: CASSGTARNTGELFF. The CDR3 nucleotides are TGCGCCAGCAGCGGGACAGCCCGGAACACCGGGGAGCTGTTTTTT.

V usage is TRBV10-3 and J usage is TRBJ1-1, with D perhaps TRBD1 (5 bases). The V end lost 4 bases, the J end lost 5 bases, and 11 bases lay between the germline ends. Germline-derived CDR1 and CDR2 are ENHRY and SYGVKD. The CDR3 extends over 13 amino acids. CDR3 nucleotide sequence: TGTGCCATCAGTGTGCAGGGCGGAACTGAAGCTTTCTTT. It is translated as CAISVQGGTEAFF.

The chain carries TRBV2 and TRBJ1-3; tentative D call: TRBD1 (6 bases). The V gene lost 8 bases and the J gene lost 2 bases, with 19 bases spanning the gap. Germline V gene lookup returns CDR1 SNHLY and CDR2 FYNNEI. The CDR3 consists of 16 residues. The CDR3 nucleotides read TGTGCCAGCTGTTTGGGAGGGGGAGATGCTGGAAACACCATATATTTT. Its translation: CASCLGGGDAGNTIYF.

The V call is TRBV11-2, the J call TRBJ1-1; D is perhaps TRBD1 (6 bases). CDR3 length equals 14 residues. CDR1 and CDR2 from the germline V gene are SGHAT and FQNNGV. V lost 5 bases and J 6 bases, leaving 16 bases between the germline ends. CDR3 bases: TGTGCCAGCAGCCAAAGACAGGTTGTTGCTGAAGCTTTCTTT. It encodes CASSQRQVVAEAFF.

This chain uses TRBV24-1 with TRBJ2-1, with TRBD1 identical over 9 bases. CDR3 size: 14 residues. The J segment lost 5 bases and the V segment lost 6 bases, leaving 4 bases of the junction unmatched. Germline V lookup: CDR1 KGHDR, CDR2 SFDVKD. CDR3 sequence: CATSQGQGHNEQFF. DNA for the CDR3: TGTGCCACCAGTCAGGGACAGGGACACAATGAGCAGTTCTTC.

This chain links TRBV2 with TRBJ1-2; 8 nucleotides match TRBD1. Per germline, CDR1 SNHLY and CDR2 FYNNEI. The J segment lost 2 bases and the V segment lost 1 base, leaving 0 bases of the junction unmatched. This CDR3 has 14 residues. The CDR3: CASSEGTGNYGYTF. The CDR3 bases are TGTGCCAGCAGTGAAGGGACAGGGAACTATGGCTACACCTTC.

The chain recombines TRBV19 with TRBJ2-7; 9 nucleotides align to TRBD1. Germline values: CDR1 LNHDA, CDR2 SQIVND (reference sequence). This CDR3 has 14 amino acids. V lost 5 bases and J lost 5; bases outside the gene matches: 7. For the CDR3, the DNA is TGTGCCAGTAGTGCCGGGACAGGGCCCCACGAGCAGTACTTC. Translated: CASSAGTGPHEQYF.

The chain joins TRBV3-1 (or the pseudogene TRBV3-2) to TRBJ1-2, with 10 bases identical to TRBD1. Germline V gene lookup returns CDR1 LGHDT and CDR2 YNNKEL (reference sequence). The CDR3 runs 15 residues. With V trimmed by 3 bases and J by 4 bases, 5 bases remained unmatched. The chain's CDR3 is CASSHLGQGLYGYTF. The CDR3 DNA sequence: TGTGCCAGCAGCCACCTGGGACAGGGGCTCTATGGCTACACCTTC.

V and J are TRBV5-5 and TRBJ2-2; D may be TRBD1 (5 bases). Germline V CDR1 and CDR2: SGHKS, YYEKEE (reference sequence). Trimming stripped 4 bases from V and 7 bases from J, with 14 bases between. The CDR3 is 14 amino acids. The CDR3: CASSGQGFGGELFF. DNA of the CDR3: TGTGCCAGCAGCGGGCAGGGTTTTGGCGGGGAGCTGTTTTTT.

In its sample, this clone was seen a few times. The genes are TRBV2 and TRBJ1-1; TRBD1 agrees at 10 bases. Germline trimming cut 4 bases from V and 8 bases from J; bases unmatched to any gene: 1. Germline V CDR1 and CDR2: SNHLY, FYNNEI. The CDR3 length is 12 residues. The CDR3 sequence: CASSGDRGEAFF. CDR3 coding DNA: TGTGCCAGCAGTGGGGACAGGGGAGAAGCTTTCTTT.

The chain joins TRBV5-6 to TRBJ1-3; 7 bases match TRBD1. The germline gives CDR1 SGHDT, CDR2 YYEEEE. This CDR3 spans 14 amino acids. V was clipped by 2 bases and J by 6 bases; unmatched bases: 5. CDR3 in amino acids: CASSFSGGQNTIYF. CDR3 coding DNA: TGTGCCAGCAGCTTCTCAGGGGGGCAAAACACCATATATTTT.

The chain uses TRBV6-5 and TRBJ1-1; possibly TRBD1 for D (5 bases). This CDR3 has 13 amino acids. Germline CDR1 MNHEY, CDR2 SVGAGI. The V and J ends lost 0 bases and 7 bases respectively, with 9 bases between them. The CDR3, as DNA: TGTGCCAGCAGTTACTCCGGGGGGAATGAAGCTTTCTTT. Residues: CASSYSGGNEAFF.

The chain uses TRBV19 and TRBJ1-4; 8 positions agree with TRBD1. Germline V gene data show CDR1 as LNHDA and CDR2 as SQIVND (reference sequence). The J segment lost 5 bases and the V segment lost 10 bases, leaving 12 bases of the junction unmatched. The CDR3 length is 15 residues. The CDR3 region has the DNA TGTGCCACACGGGACAGGAGTTCCCCAAATGAAAAACTGTTTTTT. Translation gives CATRDRSSPNEKLFF. The full variable domain, rest sourced from reference TRBV19 and TRBJ1-4, is DGGITQSPKYLFRKEGQNVTLSCEQNLNHDAMYWYRQDPGQGLRLIYYSQIVNDFQKGDIAEGYSVSREKKESFPLTVTSAQKNPTAFYLCATRDRSSPNEKLFFGSGTQLSVL.

V gene TRBV6-5 combines with J gene TRBJ1-2; D perhaps matches TRBD1 (6 bases). V was shortened by 5 bases and J by 0 bases, with 13 bases between the two germline ends. Germline values: CDR1 MNHEY, CDR2 SVGAGI. The CDR3 has 15 residues. The CDR3 spells CASSRQDRPNYGYTF. The CDR3 DNA reads TGTGCCAGCAGTCGGCAGGACAGACCTAACTATGGCTACACCTTC.

This clone is a singleton in its sample. This rearrangement joins TRBV2 to TRBJ1-5; TRBD1 agrees at 7 bases. The CDR3 runs 18 residues. Germline loops: CDR1 SNHLY, CDR2 FYNNEI. Germline trimming cut 2 bases from V and 5 bases from J; bases unmatched to any gene: 15. The CDR3 nucleotides read TGTGCCAGCAGTGAAAGGAGATCTGACAGGGTCCGCCATCAGCCCCAGCATTTT. Translation gives CASSERRSDRVRHQPQHF.

This chain uses TRBV28 with TRBJ1-6, with a possible D match to TRBD1 (5 bases). V was trimmed by 3 bases and J by 10 bases, leaving 13 bases between them. The CDR3 has 14 residues. Germline assignment: CDR1 MDHEN and CDR2 SYDVKM. CDR3 nucleotide sequence: TGTGCCAGCAGTTTTAGAGAGGGGAGGTCACCCCTCCACTTT. Translation gives CASSFREGRSPLHF.

In its sample, this clone was seen a few times. The chain couples TRBV19 to TRBJ1-5; 12 nucleotides align to TRBD1. There are 16 residues in the CDR3. V trimming: 4 bases; J trimming: 6 bases; junction bases outside the gene matches: 7. The germline gives CDR1 LNHDA, CDR2 SQIVND (reference sequence). CDR3 nucleotides: TGTGCCAGTAGTAGAGGGACAGGGGGCCGCGGTCAGCCCCAGCATTTT. Its protein is CASSRGTGGRGQPQHF.

The V call is TRBV11-2, the J call TRBJ1-2; D remains ambiguous. The CDR3 is made up of 11 amino acids. The germline gives CDR1 SGHAT, CDR2 FQNNGV. Trimming left V 3 bases short and J 4 bases short, with 3 bases between. In nucleotides, the CDR3 is TGTGCCAGCAGCTTCTCCTATGGCTACACCTTC. Translated, it gives CASSFSYGYTF.

The chain couples TRBV10-1 to TRBJ2-7; 7 positions match TRBD1. Looked up from germline, CDR1 is WNHNN and CDR2 is SYGVQD (reference sequence). V shed 5 bases and J 5 bases; nucleotides not matched to a gene: 9. CDR3 length: 14 residues. This CDR3 reads CASSSPEGANEQYF. The CDR3 coding sequence is TGCGCCAGCAGTTCCCCAGAGGGGGCAAACGAGCAGTACTTC.

The genes are TRBV19 and TRBJ1-2; a weak D match, TRBD1 (6 bases). CDR1 and CDR2 from the germline V gene are LNHDA and SQIVND (reference sequence). Trimming took 5 bases from V and 9 from J, leaving 16 bases between them. This CDR3 contains 13 residues. The CDR3 region is CASSQRQGISYTF. In nucleotides, the CDR3 is TGTGCCAGTAGTCAGCGGCAGGGGATAAGCTACACCTTC.